This T cell receptor (beta chain) was profiled in a study of T cell responses to AZD1222 COVID-19 vaccine. General study results and limits: Vaccine-associated CD4 TCRs ranged over spike, dominating at 160-218 and 743-854. The breadth and depth of Spike-specific TCRs increased once two AZD1222 doses had been given. Epitopes outside B.1.351 and B.1.1.7 mutated regions reportedly drew nearly half of spike TCRs.

Note on this clone: Its antigen is as yet unknown.

The germline CDR1 and CDR2 sequences are LGHDT and YNNKEL (reference sequence). V shed 1 base and J shed 0 bases, with 15 bases lying between them. This CDR3 comprises 18 residues. Clones were read by immunoSEQ multiplex PCR, and TCRdb kept only the in-frame ones, dropping some. The sample includes about 80,000 clones, 75% to 90% of them seen just once. Pooled together were second doses at about 4 or about 12 weeks. The origin of this receptor is an adult who received the AZD1222 COVID-19 vaccine. Sample: peripheral blood, taken 28 days after the second AZD1222 dose. The V call is TRBV3-1 (or the pseudogene TRBV3-2), the J call TRBJ2-2; D assignment may be TRBD1 or TRBD2 (5 bases each). The CDR3 DNA follows: TGTGCCAGCAGCCAAGGGAGAGGGACCTCGGCGAACACCGGGGAGCTGTTTTTT. Its translation is CASSQGRGTSANTGELFF.